The 28 T cell receptor beta chains below were found in one sample sequenced in a study of blood T cell repertoires in COVID-19. Assay: immunoSEQ multiplex PCR; the TCRdb copy retains only in-frame clones and omits some. Of approximately 60,000 clones in the sample, over 75% were seen once. Sequencing was performed on peripheral blood. These receptors were obtained from a man older than 75 with acute or convalescent COVID-19.

The gene calls are TRBV7-9 and TRBJ2-5; 11 nucleotides match TRBD2. The CDR3 has 16 residues. In germline, CDR1 is SEHNR, CDR2 FQNEAQ (reference sequence). The V gene end was trimmed by 3 bases and the J gene end by 5 bases; junction bases not matched to a gene: 8. Written as DNA, the CDR3 is TGTGCCAGCAGCTTCGGGCTAGCGGGGGGCCGGGAGACCCAGTACTTC. This codes for CASSFGLAGGRETQYF.

The chain has TRBV12-3 or TRBV12-4 and TRBJ1-5; D gene ambiguous. This CDR3 contains 13 residues. Trimming took off 5 bases at V and 0 bases at J, with 5 bases between the two ends. The CDR3 protein is CASSPDSNQPQHF. DNA for the CDR3: TGTGCCAGCAGTCCAGATAGCAATCAGCCCCAGCATTTT.

V gene TRBV5-1 combines with J gene TRBJ1-4, with D tentatively TRBD1 (6 bases). The V end lost 1 base, the J end lost 8 bases, and 15 bases lay between the germline ends. The CDR3 has 15 amino acids. Germline CDR1 SGHRS, CDR2 YFSETQ. CDR3 nucleotide sequence: TGCGCCAGCAGCTTGATTCAGGGGAGGGGAGAAAAACTGTTTTTT. The encoded protein is CASSLIQGRGEKLFF. Drawing the rest from reference TRBV5-1 and TRBJ1-4, the complete variable domain is KAGVTQTPRYLIKTRGQQVTLSCSPISGHRSVSWYQQTPGQGLQFLFEYFSETQRNKGNFPGRFSGRQFSNSRSEMNVSTLELGDSALYLCASSLIQGRGEKLFFGSGTQLSVL.

V usage is TRBV4-1 and J usage is TRBJ1-2; weak D call: TRBD1 (5 bases). Germline V gives CDR1 MGHRA, CDR2 YSYEKL. This CDR3 contains 14 residues. Trimming shortened V by 2 bases and J by 8 bases, and 15 bases separated the two germline ends. As DNA, the CDR3 is TGCGCCAGCAGCCAACTGACAGTTACAGCGGGCTACACCTTC. It yields the protein CASSQLTVTAGYTF.

This chain connects TRBV6-5 to TRBJ1-1; no definite D call. Germline V lookup: CDR1 MNHEY, CDR2 SVGAGI. This CDR3 comprises 14 residues. With 8 bases removed from V and 0 bases from J, the gap between germline ends came to 13 bases. In DNA, the CDR3 is TGTGCCAGCGTGGGAGATTACTTGAACACTGAAGCTTTCTTT. It specifies CASVGDYLNTEAFF.

J is TRBJ2-1 and V is TRBV6-5, with 8 bases fitting TRBD1. Germline CDR1 MNHEY, CDR2 SVGAGI. The CDR3 sequence is 14 residues long. The junction had 5 bases not matched to a gene; V was cut back by 6 bases and J by 4 bases. The CDR3 sequence: CASSPGGRYNEQFF. DNA of the CDR3: TGTGCCAGCAGCCCAGGGGGCCGATACAATGAGCAGTTCTTC.

V is TRBV5-1 and J is TRBJ2-3; TRBD2 matches at 12 bases. V dropped 6 bases and J dropped 5; count of bases not matched to a gene: 19. This CDR3 has 19 amino acids. The germline CDR1 and CDR2 sequences are SGHRS and YFSETQ. CDR3 region: CASTGLAGSLILAGDTQYF. The CDR3 nucleotides read TGCGCCAGCACCGGACTAGCGGGGTCCCTTATTCTTGCCGGAGATACGCAGTATTTT.

The gene calls are TRBV7-6 and TRBJ1-6, with 7 nucleotides matching TRBD1. V gave up 5 bases and J gave up 10 bases; unmatched junction bases: 11. In germline, CDR1 is SGHVS, CDR2 FNYEAQ. The CDR3 is made up of 15 amino acids. DNA for the CDR3: TGTGCCAGCAGCCCCCAGGACAGGCTGACATCACCCCTCCACTTT. Translating it yields CASSPQDRLTSPLHF.

The CDR3 region has the DNA TGTGCCAGCAGCTTGAGGACTTCCTACGAGCAGTACTTC. It yields the protein CASSLRTSYEQYF. This chain connects TRBV5-8 to TRBJ2-7; tentatively, D is TRBD2 (5 bases). Germline CDR1 SGHTS, CDR2 YDEGEE. There are 13 residues in the CDR3. Deletions cut 1 base from V and 1 base from J, with 6 bases between.

The gene calls are TRBV10-1 and TRBJ1-4; 7 bases agree with TRBD1. Unmatched junction bases numbered 30, after V lost 6 bases and J lost 8 bases. Germline V gene sequence: CDR1 WNHNN, CDR2 SYGVQD (reference sequence). This CDR3 is built from 21 residues. The CDR3 sequence: CASRERGTVKAVGYGGEKLFF. The CDR3 coding sequence is TGCGCCAGCAGAGAGAGGGGGACAGTTAAGGCAGTGGGCTACGGGGGCGAAAAACTGTTTTTT.

CDR3 amino acids: CASSQSSYNSPLHF. CDR3 sequence (DNA): TGTGCCAGCTCACAGAGCTCCTATAATTCACCCCTCCACTTT. This chain joins TRBV18 and TRBJ1-6; no definite D call. The ends were cut back, 4 bases at V and 0 bases at J, with 4 bases in the middle. The CDR3 covers 14 residues. Germline-derived CDR1 and CDR2 are KGHSH and LQKENI.

The chain joins TRBV7-9 to TRBJ2-5; D gene ambiguous. Germline assignment: CDR1 SEHNR and CDR2 FQNEAQ (reference sequence). V was pared by 1 base and J by 5 bases, with 8 bases between. The CDR3 contains 13 residues. The CDR3 spells CASSLGASETQYF. The CDR3 bases are TGTGCCAGCAGCTTAGGGGCGAGTGAGACCCAGTACTTC.

The chain uses TRBV7-2 and TRBJ1-2; 7 bases map to TRBD1. Germline V gene sequence: CDR1 SGHTA, CDR2 FQGNSA. The V segment lost 4 bases and the J segment 5 bases; nucleotides outside the gene matches: 7. CDR3 length: 14 amino acids. This CDR3 reads CASSSNRGRYGYTF. CDR3 coding DNA: TGTGCCAGCAGCTCAAACAGGGGACGGTATGGCTACACCTTC.

V and J are TRBV5-1 and TRBJ1-4; D is unresolved. The CDR3 consists of 14 residues. Trimming left V 4 bases short and J 5 bases short, with 12 bases between. CDR1 and CDR2 (germline): SGHRS, YFSETQ. CDR3 in amino acids: CASSPFGGNEKLFF. The CDR3 DNA reads TGCGCCAGCAGCCCGTTCGGAGGGAATGAAAAACTGTTTTTT.

The chain uses TRBV7-9 and TRBJ1-4; maybe TRBD1 (6 bases). The CDR3 is made up of 14 amino acids. V was trimmed by 6 bases and J by 7 bases, leaving 15 bases between them. Germline V CDR1 and CDR2: SEHNR, FQNEAQ (reference sequence). The CDR3 region is CASRSTGSSEKLFF. The CDR3 DNA reads as TGTGCCAGCAGGTCAACAGGGTCGTCTGAAAAACTGTTTTTT.

V and J are TRBV11-2 and TRBJ1-6; possibly TRBD1 for D (5 bases). Germline CDR1 reads SGHAT; CDR2 reads FQNNGV. V lost 1 base to trimming and J lost 9 bases, with 13 bases between them. This CDR3 has 15 amino acids. In nucleotides, the CDR3 is TGTGCCAGCAGCTTAGGAGTGAGGGGAGGTTCACCCCTCCACTTT. Protein sequence: CASSLGVRGGSPLHF.

The rearrangement joins TRBV2 to TRBJ2-7; 7 bases agree with TRBD1. After removal of 0 bases from V and 7 bases from J, the junction contained 3 bases not matched to a gene. CDR1 and CDR2 (germline): SNHLY, FYNNEI. The CDR3 runs 13 residues. The CDR3 region has the DNA TGTGCCAGCAGTGAAGCGAGACAGGGAGAGCAGTACTTC. Translated: CASSEARQGEQYF.

J is TRBJ2-3 and V is TRBV29-1; D might be TRBD1 (5 bases). Trimming pared 4 bases from V and 0 bases from J, leaving 14 bases between. Germline loops: CDR1 SQVTM, CDR2 ANQGSEA. The CDR3 has 15 residues. CDR3 DNA: TGCAGCGTTGTTGAGGACAATGCTAGCACAGATACGCAGTATTTT. It translates to CSVVEDNASTDTQYF.

This sequence joins TRBV3-1 (or the pseudogene TRBV3-2) and TRBJ2-3, with 8 bases matching TRBD1. V lost 3 bases, J lost 3 bases, and 8 bases stayed unmatched. CDR1 and CDR2 (germline): LGHDT, YNNKEL (reference sequence). The CDR3 runs to 16 residues. The CDR3 DNA reads as TGTGCCAGCAGCCAGAGGACAGGGTCTTTAACAGATACGCAGTATTTT. It specifies CASSQRTGSLTDTQYF.

This chain joins TRBV5-1 and TRBJ1-4; D ambiguous. Germline CDR1 and CDR2: SGHRS and YFSETQ. The CDR3 length is 13 residues. Between the trimmed V and J ends, which lost 4 bases and 9 bases, there was a span of 13 bases. The CDR3 spells CASSPELSKKLFF. The CDR3 nucleotides are TGCGCCAGCAGCCCCGAGCTGAGCAAAAAACTGTTTTTT.

The V and J genes are TRBV19 and TRBJ1-4; 9 bases are a match to TRBD1. The CDR3 extends over 14 amino acids. Germline values: CDR1 LNHDA, CDR2 SQIVND (reference sequence). Losses at the gene ends were 6 bases for V and 7 bases for J; bases not matched to a gene: 6. CDR3 region: CASSSGTGLEKLFF. In DNA form, the CDR3 reads TGTGCCAGTAGCTCCGGGACAGGGCTTGAAAAACTGTTTTTT.

The chain couples TRBV5-1 to TRBJ2-5; 9 bases are shared with TRBD2. This CDR3 has 17 residues. Unmatched junction bases numbered 14, after V lost 4 bases and J lost 4 bases. Germline values: CDR1 SGHRS, CDR2 YFSETQ. The CDR3 sequence: CASSPSGPAGGGETQYF. CDR3 sequence (DNA): TGCGCCAGCAGCCCATCGGGTCCAGCGGGGGGTGGAGAGACCCAGTACTTC.

This chain uses TRBV14 with TRBJ1-1; D call uncertain. The V end lost 4 bases, the J end lost 0 bases, and 6 bases lay between the germline ends. The CDR3 covers 13 residues. CDR1 SGHDN and CDR2 FVKESK come from the germline V gene. CDR3 sequence (DNA): TGTGCCAGCAGCCCGTTTATGAACACTGAAGCTTTCTTT. This codes for CASSPFMNTEAFF. Based on the CDR3 plus reference TRBV14 and TRBJ1-1, the full variable domain is EAGVTQFPSHSVIEKGQTVTLRCDPISGHDNLYWYRRVMGKEIKFLLHFVKESKQDESGMPNNRFLAERTGGTYSTLKVQPAELEDSGVYFCASSPFMNTEAFFGQGTRLTVV.

In this sample, this clone turned up once. The V call is TRBV5-1, the J call TRBJ1-2; maybe TRBD1 (5 bases). The ends were cut back, 0 bases at V and 3 bases at J, with 12 bases in the middle. Looked up from germline, CDR1 is SGHRS and CDR2 is YFSETQ. The CDR3 contains 15 residues. CDR3 sequence (DNA): TGCGCCAGCAGCTTGGATTTTCGGGGGTACTATGGCTACACCTTC. As protein: CASSLDFRGYYGYTF.

This clone was seen only a few times. The rearrangement uses TRBV15 and TRBJ1-2; D is ambiguous. CDR1 and CDR2 (germline): LNHNV, YYDKDF (reference sequence). The CDR3 extends over 14 amino acids. Between the trimmed V and J ends, which lost 8 bases and 7 bases, there was a span of 20 bases. The CDR3 sequence is CATSSPLRQRGYTF. The CDR3 DNA reads TGTGCCACCTCATCGCCATTGCGCCAACGTGGCTACACCTTC.

This clone was picked up a small number of times. This chain joins TRBV30 and TRBJ2-7, with 7 bases fitting TRBD2. The CDR3 contains 15 residues. Germline V gene data show CDR1 as GTSNPN and CDR2 as SVGIG (reference sequence). J gave up 1 base and V 0 bases, and 6 bases lay outside the gene matches. CDR3 sequence: CAWSVRGGGSYEQYF. In DNA form, the CDR3 reads TGTGCCTGGAGTGTACGTGGGGGGGGTTCCTACGAGCAGTACTTC.

This clone was counted between two and nine times. V and J are TRBV30 and TRBJ1-5; 7 nucleotides agree with TRBD1. This CDR3 has 15 residues. V trimming: 6 bases; J trimming: 0 bases; junction bases outside the gene matches: 8. Germline V gives CDR1 GTSNPN, CDR2 SVGIG (reference sequence). DNA of the CDR3: TGTGCCTGTCAGGGGGATTACCATAGCAATCAGCCCCAGCATTTT. Translating gives CACQGDYHSNQPQHF.

V and J are TRBV27 and TRBJ2-1; 10 nucleotides line up with TRBD2. The length of the CDR3 is 17 residues. Germline CDR1 reads MNHEY; CDR2 reads SMNVEV (reference sequence). V lost 4 bases and J lost 9; bases outside the gene matches: 15. CDR3 sequence reads: CASSSNITSGVGGEQFF. Written as DNA, the CDR3 is TGTGCCAGCAGTTCGAACATTACTAGCGGGGTAGGCGGTGAGCAGTTCTTC.